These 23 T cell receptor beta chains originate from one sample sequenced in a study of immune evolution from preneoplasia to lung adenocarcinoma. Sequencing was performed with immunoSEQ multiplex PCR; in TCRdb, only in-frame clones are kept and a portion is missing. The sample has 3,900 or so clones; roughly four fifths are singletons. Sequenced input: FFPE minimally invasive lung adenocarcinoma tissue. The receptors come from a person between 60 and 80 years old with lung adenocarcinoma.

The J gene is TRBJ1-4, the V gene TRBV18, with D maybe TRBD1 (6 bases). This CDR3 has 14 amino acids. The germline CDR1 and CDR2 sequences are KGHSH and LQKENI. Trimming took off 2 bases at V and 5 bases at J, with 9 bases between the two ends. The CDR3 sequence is CASSPGDTNEKLFF. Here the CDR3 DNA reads TGTGCCAGCTCACCAGGGGACACCAATGAAAAACTGTTTTTT.

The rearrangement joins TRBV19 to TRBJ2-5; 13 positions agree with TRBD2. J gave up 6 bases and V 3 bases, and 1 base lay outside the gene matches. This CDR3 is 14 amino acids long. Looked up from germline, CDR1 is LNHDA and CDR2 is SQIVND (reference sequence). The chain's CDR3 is CASSMGTSGKTQYF. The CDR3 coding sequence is TGTGCCAGTAGTATGGGGACTAGCGGGAAGACCCAGTACTTC. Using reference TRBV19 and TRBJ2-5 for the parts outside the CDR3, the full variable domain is DGGITQSPKYLFRKEGQNVTLSCEQNLNHDAMYWYRQDPGQGLRLIYYSQIVNDFQKGDIAEGYSVSREKKESFPLTVTSAQKNPTAFYLCASSMGTSGKTQYFGPGTRLLVL.

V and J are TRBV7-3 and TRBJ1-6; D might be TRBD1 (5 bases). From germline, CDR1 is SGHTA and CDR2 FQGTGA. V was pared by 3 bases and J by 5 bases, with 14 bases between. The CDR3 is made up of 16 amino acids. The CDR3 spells CASSFGRPGHNSPLHF. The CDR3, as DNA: TGTGCCAGCAGCTTCGGACGTCCAGGGCATAATTCACCCCTCCACTTT.

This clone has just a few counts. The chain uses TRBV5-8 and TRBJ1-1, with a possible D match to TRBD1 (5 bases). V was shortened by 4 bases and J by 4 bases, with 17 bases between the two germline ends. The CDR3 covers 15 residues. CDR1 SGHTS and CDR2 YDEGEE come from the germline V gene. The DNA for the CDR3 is TGTGCCAGCAGCCTAAACCGGGGCTGGGGCACTGAAGCTTTCTTT. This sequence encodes CASSLNRGWGTEAFF.

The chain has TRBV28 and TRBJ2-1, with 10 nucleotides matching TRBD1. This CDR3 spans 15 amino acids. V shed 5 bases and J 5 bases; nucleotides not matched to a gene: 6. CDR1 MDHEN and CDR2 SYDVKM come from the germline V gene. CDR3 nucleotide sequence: TGTGCCAGCAGTCCCGACAGGGGGCGGAACAATGAGCAGTTCTTC. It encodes CASSPDRGRNNEQFF.

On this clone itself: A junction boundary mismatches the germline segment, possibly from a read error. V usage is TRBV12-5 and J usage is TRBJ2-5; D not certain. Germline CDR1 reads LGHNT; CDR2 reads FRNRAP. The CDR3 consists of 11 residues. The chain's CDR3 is CASGLQETQHF. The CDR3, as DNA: TGTGCTAGTGGTTTACAAGAGACCCAGCACTTC.

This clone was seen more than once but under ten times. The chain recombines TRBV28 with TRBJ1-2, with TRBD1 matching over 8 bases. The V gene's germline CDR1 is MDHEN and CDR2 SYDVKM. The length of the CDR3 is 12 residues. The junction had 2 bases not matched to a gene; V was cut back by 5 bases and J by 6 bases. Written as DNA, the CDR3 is TGTGCCAGCAGTACAGGGGGGGATGGCTACACCTTC. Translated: CASSTGGDGYTF.

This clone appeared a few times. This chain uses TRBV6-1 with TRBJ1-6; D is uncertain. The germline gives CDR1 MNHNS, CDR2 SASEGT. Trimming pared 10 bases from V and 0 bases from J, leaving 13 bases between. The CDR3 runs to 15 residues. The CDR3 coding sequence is TGTGCCACCGAGGGTGCCTCCTCCTATAATTCACCCCTCCACTTT. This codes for CATEGASSYNSPLHF.

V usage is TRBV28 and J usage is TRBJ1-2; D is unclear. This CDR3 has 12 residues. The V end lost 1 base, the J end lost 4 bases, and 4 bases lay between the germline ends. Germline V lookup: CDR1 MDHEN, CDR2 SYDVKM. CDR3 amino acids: CASSLSTYGYTF. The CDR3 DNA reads TGTGCCAGCAGTTTATCTACCTATGGCTACACCTTC.

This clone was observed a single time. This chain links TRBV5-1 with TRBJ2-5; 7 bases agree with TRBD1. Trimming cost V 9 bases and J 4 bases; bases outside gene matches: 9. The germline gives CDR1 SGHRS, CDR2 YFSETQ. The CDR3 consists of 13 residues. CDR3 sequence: CATTEGAGETQYF. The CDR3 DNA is TGCGCCACTACAGAGGGGGCGGGAGAGACCCAGTACTTC. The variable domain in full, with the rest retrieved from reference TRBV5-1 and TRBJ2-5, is KAGVTQTPRYLIKTRGQQVTLSCSPISGHRSVSWYQQTPGQGLQFLFEYFSETQRNKGNFPGRFSGRQFSNSRSEMNVSTLELGDSALYLCATTEGAGETQYFGPGTRLLVL.

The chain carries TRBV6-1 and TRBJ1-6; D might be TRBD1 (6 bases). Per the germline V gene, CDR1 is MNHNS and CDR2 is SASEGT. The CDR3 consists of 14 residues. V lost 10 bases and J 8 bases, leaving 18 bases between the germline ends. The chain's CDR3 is CATIRDTRDSPLHF. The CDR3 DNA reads TGTGCCACCATCAGGGACACGAGGGATTCACCCCTCCACTTT.

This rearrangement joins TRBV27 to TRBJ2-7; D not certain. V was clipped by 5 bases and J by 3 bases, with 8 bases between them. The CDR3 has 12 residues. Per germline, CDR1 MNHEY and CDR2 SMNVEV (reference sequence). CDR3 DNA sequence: TGTGCCAGCAGTGGAGCGTACTACGAGCAGTACTTC. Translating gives CASSGAYYEQYF.

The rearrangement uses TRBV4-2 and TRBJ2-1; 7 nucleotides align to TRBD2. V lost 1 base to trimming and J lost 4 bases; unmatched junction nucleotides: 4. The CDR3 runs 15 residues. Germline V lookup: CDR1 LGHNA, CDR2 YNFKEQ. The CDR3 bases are TGTGCCAGCAGCCAAGGACTAGCTGATTACAATGAGCAGTTCTTC. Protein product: CASSQGLADYNEQFF.

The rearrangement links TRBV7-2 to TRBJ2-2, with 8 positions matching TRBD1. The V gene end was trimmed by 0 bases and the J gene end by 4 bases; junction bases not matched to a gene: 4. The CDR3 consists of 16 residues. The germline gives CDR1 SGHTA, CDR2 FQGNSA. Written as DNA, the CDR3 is TGTGCCAGCAGCTTAGCCCCAGGGGGCATCACCGGGGAGCTGTTTTTT. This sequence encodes CASSLAPGGITGELFF.

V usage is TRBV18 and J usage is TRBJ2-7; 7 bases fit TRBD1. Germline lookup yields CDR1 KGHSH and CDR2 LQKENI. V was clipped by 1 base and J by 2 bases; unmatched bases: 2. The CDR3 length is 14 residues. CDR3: CASSPRQGTYEQYF. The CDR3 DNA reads TGTGCCAGCTCACCACGACAGGGCACCTACGAGCAGTACTTC.

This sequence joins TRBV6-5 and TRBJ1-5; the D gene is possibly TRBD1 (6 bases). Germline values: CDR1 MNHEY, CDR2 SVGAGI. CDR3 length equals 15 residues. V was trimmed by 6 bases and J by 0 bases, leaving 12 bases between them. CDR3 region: CASSPAGASNQPQHF. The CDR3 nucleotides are TGTGCCAGCAGCCCTGCAGGGGCTAGCAATCAGCCCCAGCATTTT.

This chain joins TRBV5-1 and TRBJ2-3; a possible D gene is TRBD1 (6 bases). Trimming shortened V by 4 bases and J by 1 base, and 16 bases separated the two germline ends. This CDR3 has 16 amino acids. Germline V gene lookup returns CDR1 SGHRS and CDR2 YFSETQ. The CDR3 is CASSGSRGSGTDTQYF. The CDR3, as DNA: TGCGCCAGCAGCGGCTCAAGGGGGTCGGGCACAGATACGCAGTATTTT.

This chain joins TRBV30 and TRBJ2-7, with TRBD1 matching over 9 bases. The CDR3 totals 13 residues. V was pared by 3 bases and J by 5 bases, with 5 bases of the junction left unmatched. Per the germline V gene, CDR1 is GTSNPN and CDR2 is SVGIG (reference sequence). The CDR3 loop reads CAWRGQGGDEQYF. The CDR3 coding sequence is TGTGCCTGGAGGGGACAGGGAGGCGACGAGCAGTACTTC.

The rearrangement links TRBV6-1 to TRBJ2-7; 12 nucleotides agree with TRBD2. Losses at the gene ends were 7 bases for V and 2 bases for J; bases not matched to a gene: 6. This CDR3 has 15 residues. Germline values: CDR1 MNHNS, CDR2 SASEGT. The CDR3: CASNILAGGPYEQYF. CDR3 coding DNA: TGTGCCAGCAATATACTAGCGGGGGGCCCCTACGAGCAGTACTTC.

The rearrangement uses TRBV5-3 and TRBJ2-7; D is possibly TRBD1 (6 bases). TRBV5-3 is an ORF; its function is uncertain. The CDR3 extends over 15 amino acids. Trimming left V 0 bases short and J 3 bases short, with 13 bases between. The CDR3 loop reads CARSLAQGALYEQYF. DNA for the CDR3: TGTGCCAGAAGCTTGGCACAGGGTGCCCTCTACGAGCAGTACTTC.

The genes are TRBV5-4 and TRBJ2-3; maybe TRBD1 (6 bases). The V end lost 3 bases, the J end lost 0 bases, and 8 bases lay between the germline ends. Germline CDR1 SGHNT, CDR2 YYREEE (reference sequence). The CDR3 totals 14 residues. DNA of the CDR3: TGTGCCAGCAGCTGGGACACGAGCACAGATACGCAGTATTTT. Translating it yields CASSWDTSTDTQYF.

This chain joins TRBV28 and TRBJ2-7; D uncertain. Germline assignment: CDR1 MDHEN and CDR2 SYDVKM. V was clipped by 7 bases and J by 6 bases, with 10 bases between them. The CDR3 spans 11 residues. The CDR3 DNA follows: TGTGCCAGCAACACTAACGGCGAGCAGTACTTC. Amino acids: CASNTNGEQYF.

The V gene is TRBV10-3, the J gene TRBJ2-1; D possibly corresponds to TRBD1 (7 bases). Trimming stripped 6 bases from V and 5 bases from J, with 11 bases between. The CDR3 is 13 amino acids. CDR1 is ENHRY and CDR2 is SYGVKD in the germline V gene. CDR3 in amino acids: CAIRGGTDNEQFF. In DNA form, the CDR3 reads TGTGCCATCAGAGGGGGGACAGACAATGAGCAGTTCTTC.